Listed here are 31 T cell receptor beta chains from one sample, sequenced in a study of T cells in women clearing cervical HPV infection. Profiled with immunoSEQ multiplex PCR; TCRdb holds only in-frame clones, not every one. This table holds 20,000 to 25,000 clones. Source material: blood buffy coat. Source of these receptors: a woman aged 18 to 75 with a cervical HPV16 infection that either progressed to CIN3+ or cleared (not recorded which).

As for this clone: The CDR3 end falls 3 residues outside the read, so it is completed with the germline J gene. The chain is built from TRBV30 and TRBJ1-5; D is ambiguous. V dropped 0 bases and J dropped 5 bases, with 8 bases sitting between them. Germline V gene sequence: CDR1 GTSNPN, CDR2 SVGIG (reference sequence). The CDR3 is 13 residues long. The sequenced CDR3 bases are TGTGCCTGGAGTGTTGGTACAGATCAGCCC. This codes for CAWSVGTDQP. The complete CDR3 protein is CAWSVGTDQPQHF. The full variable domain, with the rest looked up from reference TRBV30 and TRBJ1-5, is SQTIHQWPATLVQPVGSPLSLECTVEGTSNPNLYWYRQAAGRGLQLLFYSVGIGQISSEVPQNLSASRPQDRQFILSSKKLLLSDSGFYLCAWSVGTDQPQHFGDGTRLSIL.

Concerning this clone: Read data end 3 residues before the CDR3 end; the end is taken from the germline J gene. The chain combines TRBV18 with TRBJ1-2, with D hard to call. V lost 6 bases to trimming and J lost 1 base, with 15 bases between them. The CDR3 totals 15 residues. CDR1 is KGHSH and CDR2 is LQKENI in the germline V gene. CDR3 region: CASSQDTALNYGYTF. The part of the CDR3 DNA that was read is TGTGCCAGCTCCCAAGACACAGCCCTTAACTATGGC.

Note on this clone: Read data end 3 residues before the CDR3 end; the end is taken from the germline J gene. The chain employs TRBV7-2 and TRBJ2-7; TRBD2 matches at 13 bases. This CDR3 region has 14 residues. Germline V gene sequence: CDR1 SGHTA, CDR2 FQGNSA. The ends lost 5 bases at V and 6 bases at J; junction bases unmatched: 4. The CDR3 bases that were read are TGTGCCAGCAGCACCGGACTAGCGGGAGCCGAG. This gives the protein CASSTGLAGAE. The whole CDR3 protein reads CASSTGLAGAEQYF. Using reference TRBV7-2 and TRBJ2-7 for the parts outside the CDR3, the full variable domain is GAGVSQSPSNKVTEKGKDVELRCDPISGHTALYWYRQSLGQGLEFLIYFQGNSAPDKSGLPSDRFSAERTGGSVSTLTIQRTQQEDSAVYLCASSTGLAGAEQYFGPGTRLTVT.

The CDR3 sequence: CASSPGTPQYF. The part of the CDR3 DNA that was read is TGTGCCAGCAGCCCCGGGACACCG. This chain uses TRBV11-3 with TRBJ2-3, with D maybe TRBD1 (6 bases). The read falls 3 residues short of the CDR3 end, and the missing part is taken from the germline J gene. The germline V gene encodes CDR1 SGHNT and CDR2 YENEEA. This CDR3 contains 11 residues. Looking up the rest from reference TRBV11-3 and TRBJ2-3 gives the full variable domain: EAGVVQSPRYKIIEKKQPVAFWCNPISGHNTLYWYLQNLGQGPELLIRYENEEAVDDSQLPKDRFSAERLKGVDSTLKIQPAELGDSAVYLCASSPGTPQYFGPGTRLTVL.

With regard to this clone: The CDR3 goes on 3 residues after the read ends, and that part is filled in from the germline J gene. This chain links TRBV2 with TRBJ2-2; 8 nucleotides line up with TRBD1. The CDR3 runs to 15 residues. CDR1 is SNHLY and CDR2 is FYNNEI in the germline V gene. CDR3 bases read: TGTGCCAGCAGTGTGGCAGGGGGCATTAATTCACCG. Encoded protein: CASSVAGGINSP. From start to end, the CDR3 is CASSVAGGINSPLFF.

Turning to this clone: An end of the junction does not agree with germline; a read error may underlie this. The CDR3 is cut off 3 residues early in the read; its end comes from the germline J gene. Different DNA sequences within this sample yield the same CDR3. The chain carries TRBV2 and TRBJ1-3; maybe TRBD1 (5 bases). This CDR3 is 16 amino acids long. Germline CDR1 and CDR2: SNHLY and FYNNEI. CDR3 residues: CASTLNAGSSGNTIYF. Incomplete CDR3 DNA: TGTGCCAGCACTTTGAACGCAGGGAGCTCTGGAAACACA.

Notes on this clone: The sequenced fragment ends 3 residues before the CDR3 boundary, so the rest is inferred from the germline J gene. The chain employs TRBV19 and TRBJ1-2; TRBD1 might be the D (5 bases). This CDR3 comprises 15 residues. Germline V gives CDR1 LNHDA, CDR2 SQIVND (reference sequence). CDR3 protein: CASSLLSAGHYDYTF. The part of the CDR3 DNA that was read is TGTGCCAGTAGTCTTCTCTCAGCGGGGCACTACGAC.

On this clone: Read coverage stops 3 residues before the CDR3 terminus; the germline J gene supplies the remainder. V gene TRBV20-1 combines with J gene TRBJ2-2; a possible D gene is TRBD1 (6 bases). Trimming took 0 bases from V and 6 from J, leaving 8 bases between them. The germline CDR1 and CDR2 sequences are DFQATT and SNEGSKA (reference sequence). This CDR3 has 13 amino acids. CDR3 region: CSARDGQSGELFF. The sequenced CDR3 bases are TGCAGTGCTAGAGACGGACAGTCCGGGGAG.

CDR3: CASSSTGLSSYEQYF. The sequenced part of the CDR3 DNA is TGCGCCAGCAGCTCGACAGGGTTAAGTAGCTACGAG. This chain joins TRBV5-1 and TRBJ2-7; TRBD1 agrees at 7 bases. The observed sequence ends 3 residues before the CDR3 terminus, with the missing tail filled in from the germline J gene. This CDR3 is built from 15 residues. V lost 3 bases to trimming and J lost 3 bases; unmatched junction nucleotides: 9. Per germline, CDR1 SGHRS and CDR2 YFSETQ.

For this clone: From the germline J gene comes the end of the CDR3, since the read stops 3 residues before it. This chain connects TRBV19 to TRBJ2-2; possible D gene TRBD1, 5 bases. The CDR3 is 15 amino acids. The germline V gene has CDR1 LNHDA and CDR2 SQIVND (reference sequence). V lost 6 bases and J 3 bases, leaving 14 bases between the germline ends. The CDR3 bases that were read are TGTGCCAGTAGACGGACACCCCAGGACACCGGGGAG. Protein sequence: CASRRTPQDTGE. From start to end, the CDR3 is CASRRTPQDTGELFF.

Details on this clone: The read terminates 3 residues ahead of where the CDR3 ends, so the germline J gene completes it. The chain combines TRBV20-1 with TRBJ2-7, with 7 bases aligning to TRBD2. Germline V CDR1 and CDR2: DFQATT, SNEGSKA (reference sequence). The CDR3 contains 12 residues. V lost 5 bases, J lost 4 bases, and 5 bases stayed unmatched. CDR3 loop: CSAGGGIYEQYF. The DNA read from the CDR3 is TGCAGTGCTGGCGGGGGAATTTACGAG.

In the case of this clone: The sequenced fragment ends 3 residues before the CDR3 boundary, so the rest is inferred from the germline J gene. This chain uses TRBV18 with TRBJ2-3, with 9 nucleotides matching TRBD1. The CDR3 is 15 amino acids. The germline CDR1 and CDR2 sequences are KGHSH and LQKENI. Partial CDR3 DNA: TGTGCCAGCTCACCAATGGGACAGGGCAGTCAGCCG. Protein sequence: CASSPMGQGSQP. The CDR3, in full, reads CASSPMGQGSQPQYF.

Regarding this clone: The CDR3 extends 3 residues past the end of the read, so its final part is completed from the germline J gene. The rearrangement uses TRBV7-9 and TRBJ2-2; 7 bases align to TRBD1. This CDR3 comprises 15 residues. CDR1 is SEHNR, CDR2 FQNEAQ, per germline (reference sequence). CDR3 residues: CASSRDRVKNEKLFF. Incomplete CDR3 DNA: TGTGCCAGCAGCCGCGACAGGGTAAAGAATGAAAAG.

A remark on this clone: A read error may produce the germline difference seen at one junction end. CDR3 bases read: TGTGCTAGCAGCTTATCGGTAGGGGGGGTT. It translates to CASSLSVGGV. In full, the CDR3 reads CASSLSVGGVAFF. V gene TRBV7-7 combines with J gene TRBJ1-1; D is possibly TRBD1 (6 bases). From the germline J gene comes the end of the CDR3, since the read stops 3 residues before it. The germline V gene encodes CDR1 SSHAT and CDR2 FNYEAQ (reference sequence). This CDR3 is built from 13 residues.

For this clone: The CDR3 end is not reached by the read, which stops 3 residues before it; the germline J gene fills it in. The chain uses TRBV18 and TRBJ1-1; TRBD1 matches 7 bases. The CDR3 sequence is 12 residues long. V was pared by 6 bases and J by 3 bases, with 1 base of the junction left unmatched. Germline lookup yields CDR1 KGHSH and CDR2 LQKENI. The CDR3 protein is CASSTGDTEAFF. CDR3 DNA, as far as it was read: TGTGCCAGCTCTACAGGGGACACTGAA.

CDR3 DNA, as far as it was read: TGTGCCAGCAGCATAGGACAGGGGGGATACAATGAG. Its protein is CASSIGQGGYNE. Given in full, the CDR3 is CASSIGQGGYNEQFF. V gene TRBV5-4 combines with J gene TRBJ2-1, with 10 bases fitting TRBD1. Coverage ceases 3 residues before the CDR3 finishes, and the germline J gene fills in the end. V shed 4 bases and J 4 bases; nucleotides not matched to a gene: 5. This CDR3 region has 15 residues. Germline V gene sequence: CDR1 SGHNT, CDR2 YYREEE (reference sequence).

CDR3 in amino acids: CASSLGPASSGNTIYF. CDR3 bases read: TGTGCCAGCAGCTTAGGGCCGGCGAGCTCTGGAAACACC. The genes are TRBV7-3 and TRBJ1-3; no clear D. The read comes to an end 3 residues before the CDR3 does, leaving the germline J gene to fill in the end. Germline V gives CDR1 SGHTA, CDR2 FQGTGA. This CDR3 comprises 16 residues. Trimming left V 2 bases short and J 0 bases short, with 11 bases between. The full variable domain, with the rest looked up from reference TRBV7-3 and TRBJ1-3, is GAGVSQTPSNKVTEKGKYVELRCDPISGHTALYWYRQSLGQGPEFLIYFQGTGAADDSGLPNDRFFAVRPEGSVSTLKIQRTERGDSAVYLCASSLGPASSGNTIYFGEGSWLTVV.

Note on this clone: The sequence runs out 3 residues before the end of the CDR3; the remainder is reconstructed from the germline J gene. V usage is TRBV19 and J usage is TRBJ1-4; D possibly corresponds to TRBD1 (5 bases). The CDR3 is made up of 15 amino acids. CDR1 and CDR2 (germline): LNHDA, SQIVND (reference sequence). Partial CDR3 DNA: TGTGCCAGTAGTAAAACAATCGACAGAAATTCACCA. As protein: CASSKTIDRNSP. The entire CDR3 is CASSKTIDRNSPLFF. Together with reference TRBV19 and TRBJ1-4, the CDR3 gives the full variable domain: DGGITQSPKYLFRKEGQNVTLSCEQNLNHDAMYWYRQDPGQGLRLIYYSQIVNDFQKGDIAEGYSVSREKKESFPLTVTSAQKNPTAFYLCASSKTIDRNSPLFFGSGTQLSVL.

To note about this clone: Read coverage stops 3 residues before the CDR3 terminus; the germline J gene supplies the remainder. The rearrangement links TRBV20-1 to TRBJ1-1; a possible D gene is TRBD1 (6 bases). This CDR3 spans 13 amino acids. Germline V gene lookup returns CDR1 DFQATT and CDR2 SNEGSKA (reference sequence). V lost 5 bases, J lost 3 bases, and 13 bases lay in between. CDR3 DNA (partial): TGCAGTGCTCTGTGGGGGCGAGACACTGAA. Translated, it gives CSALWGRDTE. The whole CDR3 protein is CSALWGRDTEAFF.

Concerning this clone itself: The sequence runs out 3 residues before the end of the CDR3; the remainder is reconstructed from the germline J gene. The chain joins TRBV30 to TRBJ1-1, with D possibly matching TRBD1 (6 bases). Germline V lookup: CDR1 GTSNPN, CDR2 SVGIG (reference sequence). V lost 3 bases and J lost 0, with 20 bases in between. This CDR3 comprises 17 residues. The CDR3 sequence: CAWSGYRDNGMNTEAFF. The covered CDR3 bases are TGTGCCTGGAGCGGTTACAGGGATAACGGCATGAACACTGAA.

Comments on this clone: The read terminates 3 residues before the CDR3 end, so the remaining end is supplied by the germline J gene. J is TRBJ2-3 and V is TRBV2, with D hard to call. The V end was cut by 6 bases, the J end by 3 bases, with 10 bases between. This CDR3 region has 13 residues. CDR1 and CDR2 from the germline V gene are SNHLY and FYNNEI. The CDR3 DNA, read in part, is TGTGCCAGCAGCGTTGACTTAACAGATACG. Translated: CASSVDLTDT. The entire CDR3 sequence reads CASSVDLTDTQYF.

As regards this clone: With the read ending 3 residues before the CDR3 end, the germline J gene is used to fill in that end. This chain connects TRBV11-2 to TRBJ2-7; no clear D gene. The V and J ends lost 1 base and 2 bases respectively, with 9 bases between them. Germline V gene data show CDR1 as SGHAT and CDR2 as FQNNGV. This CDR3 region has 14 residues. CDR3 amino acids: CASSLGHSTYEQYF. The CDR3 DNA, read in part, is TGTGCCAGCAGCTTAGGACACTCGACCTACGAG. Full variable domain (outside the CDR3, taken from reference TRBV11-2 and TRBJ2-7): EAGVAQSPRYKIIEKRQSVAFWCNPISGHATLYWYQQILGQGPKLLIQFQNNGVVDDSQLPKDRFSAERLKGVDSTLKIQPAKLEDSAVYLCASSLGHSTYEQYFGPGTRLTVT.

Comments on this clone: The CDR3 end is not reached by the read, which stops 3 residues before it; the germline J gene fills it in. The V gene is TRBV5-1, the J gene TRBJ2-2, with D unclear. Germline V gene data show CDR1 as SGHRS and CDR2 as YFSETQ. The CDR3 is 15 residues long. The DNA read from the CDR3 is TGCGCCAGCAGCCAATTGGCCGCAACTAATGAAAAG. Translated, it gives CASSQLAATNEK. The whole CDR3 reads CASSQLAATNEKLFF.

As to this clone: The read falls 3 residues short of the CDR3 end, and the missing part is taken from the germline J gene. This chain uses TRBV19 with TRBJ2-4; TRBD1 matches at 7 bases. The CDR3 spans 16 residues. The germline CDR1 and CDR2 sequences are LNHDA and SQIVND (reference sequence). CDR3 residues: CASRKGLGGAAYGQYF. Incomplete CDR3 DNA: TGTGCCAGTAGGAAGGGCCTAGGGGGCGCAGCCTATGGT. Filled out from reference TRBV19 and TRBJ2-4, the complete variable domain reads DGGITQSPKYLFRKEGQNVTLSCEQNLNHDAMYWYRQDPGQGLRLIYYSQIVNDFQKGDIAEGYSVSREKKESFPLTVTSAQKNPTAFYLCASRKGLGGAAYGQYFGAGTRLSVL.

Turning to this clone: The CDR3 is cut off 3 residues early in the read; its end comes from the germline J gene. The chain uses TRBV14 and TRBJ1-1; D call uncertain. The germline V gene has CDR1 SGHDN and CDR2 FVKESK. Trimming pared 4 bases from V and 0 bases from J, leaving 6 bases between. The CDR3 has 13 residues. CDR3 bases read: TGTGCCAGCAGCCGGGCCCTGAACACTGAA. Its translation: CASSRALNTE. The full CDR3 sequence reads CASSRALNTEAFF.

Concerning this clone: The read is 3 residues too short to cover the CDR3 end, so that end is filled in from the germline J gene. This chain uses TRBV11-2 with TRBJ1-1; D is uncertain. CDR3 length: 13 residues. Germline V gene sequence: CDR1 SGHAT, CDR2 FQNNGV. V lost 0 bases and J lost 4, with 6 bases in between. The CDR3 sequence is CASSLDPRTEAFF. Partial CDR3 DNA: TGTGCCAGCAGCTTAGACCCCCGCACTGAA.

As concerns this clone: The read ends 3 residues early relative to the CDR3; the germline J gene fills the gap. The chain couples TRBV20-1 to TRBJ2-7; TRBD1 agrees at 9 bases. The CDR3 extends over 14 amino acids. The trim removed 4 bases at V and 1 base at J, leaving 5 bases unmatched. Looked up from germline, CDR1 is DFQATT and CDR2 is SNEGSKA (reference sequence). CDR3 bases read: TGCAGTGCTATAAGGGGGACAGGGTCCTACGAG. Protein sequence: CSAIRGTGSYE. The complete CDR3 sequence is CSAIRGTGSYEQYF.

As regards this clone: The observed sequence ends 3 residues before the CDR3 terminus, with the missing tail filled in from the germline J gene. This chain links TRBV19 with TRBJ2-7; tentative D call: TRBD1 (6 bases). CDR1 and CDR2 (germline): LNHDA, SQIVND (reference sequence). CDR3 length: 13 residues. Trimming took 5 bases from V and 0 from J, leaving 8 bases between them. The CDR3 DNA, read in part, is TGTGCCAGTAGTTCGGACAGCTCCTACGAG. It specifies CASSSDSSYE. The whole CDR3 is CASSSDSSYEQYF.

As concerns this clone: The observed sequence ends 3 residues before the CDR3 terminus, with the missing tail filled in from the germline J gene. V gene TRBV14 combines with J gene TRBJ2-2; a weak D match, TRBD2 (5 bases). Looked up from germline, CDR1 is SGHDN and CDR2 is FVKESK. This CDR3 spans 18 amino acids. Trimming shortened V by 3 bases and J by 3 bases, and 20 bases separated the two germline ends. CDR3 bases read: TGTGCCAGCAGCCATAGATGGGCGGGCCCTATCGACACCGGGGAG. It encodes CASSHRWAGPIDTGE. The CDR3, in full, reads CASSHRWAGPIDTGELFF.

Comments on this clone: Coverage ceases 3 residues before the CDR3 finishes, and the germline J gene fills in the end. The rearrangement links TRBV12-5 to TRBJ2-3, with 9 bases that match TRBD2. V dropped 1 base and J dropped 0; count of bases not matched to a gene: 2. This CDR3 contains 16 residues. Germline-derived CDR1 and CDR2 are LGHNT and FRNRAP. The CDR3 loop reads CASGLGSGGSTDTQYF. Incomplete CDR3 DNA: TGTGCTAGTGGTTTGGGCAGCGGGGGGAGCACAGATACG.

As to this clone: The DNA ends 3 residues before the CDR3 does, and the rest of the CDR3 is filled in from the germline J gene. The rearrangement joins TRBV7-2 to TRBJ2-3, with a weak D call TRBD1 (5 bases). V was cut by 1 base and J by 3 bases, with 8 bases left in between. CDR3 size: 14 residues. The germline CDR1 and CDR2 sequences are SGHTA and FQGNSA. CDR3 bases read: TGTGCCAGCAGCTTAGTGAAGGGGACAGATACG. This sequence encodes CASSLVKGTDT. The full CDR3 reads CASSLVKGTDTQYF.